This section outlines one T cell receptor delta chain sequence together with its context. TCRdb applied CATT to the RT-PCR reads for clone calling. The sample shows 13,000 to 15,000 delta-chain clones, more than 30% of them seen only once. V lost 8 bases to trimming and J lost 0 bases; unmatched junction nucleotides: 32. Germline CDR1 is GEAIGNYY and CDR2 is EKD. The CDR3 totals 22 residues. These data originate in a study of gamma-delta T cells after stem cell transplantation. The chain uses TRDV2 and TRDJ1; 7 bases line up with TRDD3. The sequencing input was gamma-delta T cells. This clonotype originated in a human donor. It is not recorded whose cells these are; they may come from a transplant donor. The CDR3 DNA reads TGTGCCTCCGCCCCCTACGTACTGGGGAGACCTCAAGGTCCCAAAAACACCGATAAACTCATCTTT. Translated, it gives CASAPYVLGRPQGPKNTDKLIF.